The present TCR beta chain was sequenced within a study of cytomegalovirus exposure and HLA in healthy donors. With 60 Vbeta and 13 Jbeta primers, the PCR was carried out. Generated by immunoSEQ multiplex PCR, the TCRdb table keeps only in-frame clones and is missing some. The profile shows approximately 170,000 clones, 80% to 90% of them singletons. There are 15 residues in the CDR3. Looked up from germline, CDR1 is ENHRY and CDR2 is SYGVKD. V shed 0 bases and J shed 4 bases, with 12 bases lying between them. About this clone itself: Its antigen is as yet unknown.

General study results and limits: Sequencing likely produced, as an artifact, a cluster of highly shared sequence variants.

This sequence was found in a woman younger than 30 in good health and CMV-seronegative. The chain couples TRBV10-3 to TRBJ2-5; tentatively, D is TRBD2 (6 bases). Sequenced sample: PBMCs. The CDR3 DNA reads TGTGCCATCAGTGAGTCGATATGGGGAGGAGAGACCCAGTACTTC. It encodes CAISESIWGGETQYF.